The 32 T cell receptor beta chains below come from one sample, sequenced in a study of blood T cell repertoires in COVID-19. Measured with immunoSEQ multiplex PCR; TCRdb has only the in-frame clones, and not every one. The sample gives fewer than 300,000 clones, approximately 90% of which show up once; 0.9% to 1.2% is in the top ten. Sequencing was performed on PBMCs or T cells enriched from blood (not recorded which). The receptors were gathered from a woman aged 25 to 39 who had recovered from COVID-19.

The rearrangement joins TRBV30 to TRBJ1-3; D not resolved. Trimming left V 0 bases short and J 3 bases short, with 6 bases between. CDR3 length: 13 amino acids. Germline-derived CDR1 and CDR2 are GTSNPN and SVGIG (reference sequence). The CDR3 sequence: CAWSVSGGNTIYF. Written as DNA, the CDR3 is TGTGCCTGGAGTGTATCGGGTGGAAACACCATATATTTT.

This clone was seen a handful of times. The chain combines TRBV3-1 (or the pseudogene TRBV3-2) with TRBJ2-7; TRBD2 agrees at 8 bases. V was pared by 4 bases and J by 0 bases, with 11 bases of the junction left unmatched. Germline V gene data show CDR1 as LGHDT and CDR2 as YNNKEL (reference sequence). The CDR3 has 17 residues. The CDR3 here is CASSPGSGTSSSYEQYF. CDR3 bases: TGTGCCAGCAGCCCTGGTAGCGGGACTTCCAGCTCCTACGAGCAGTACTTC.

The chain employs TRBV4-2 and TRBJ2-7, with 7 nucleotides matching TRBD2. V shed 1 base, J shed 1 base, and the junction held 10 bases outside the gene matches. This CDR3 has 17 amino acids. The V gene's germline CDR1 is LGHNA and CDR2 YNFKEQ. CDR3 coding DNA: TGTGCCAGCAGCCAAGGAATGGCCGGGAGGACATCCTACGAGCAGTACTTC. It translates to CASSQGMAGRTSYEQYF.

The chain links TRBV3-1 (or the pseudogene TRBV3-2) to TRBJ2-3, with 9 bases matching TRBD1. Germline trimming cut 3 bases from V and 8 bases from J; bases unmatched to any gene: 12. CDR3 length equals 16 residues. Germline values: CDR1 LGHDT, CDR2 YNNKEL (reference sequence). CDR3 nucleotides: TGTGCCAGCAGCCATGAACCGGGACAGGGACCAGGTACGCAGTATTTT. Protein: CASSHEPGQGPGTQYF.

The chain has TRBV5-1 and TRBJ1-1; D is possibly TRBD1 (6 bases). Germline V gives CDR1 SGHRS, CDR2 YFSETQ. V lost 6 bases and J 8 bases, leaving 14 bases between the germline ends. The CDR3 spans 12 residues. The DNA of the CDR3 is TGCGCCAGCACCTCGACCGGGACAGAAGCTTTCTTT. This sequence encodes CASTSTGTEAFF. The complete variable domain, with remaining parts taken from reference TRBV5-1 and TRBJ1-1, reads KAGVTQTPRYLIKTRGQQVTLSCSPISGHRSVSWYQQTPGQGLQFLFEYFSETQRNKGNFPGRFSGRQFSNSRSEMNVSTLELGDSALYLCASTSTGTEAFFGQGTRLTVV.

The CDR3 protein is CATTRSATGGASGNTIYF. DNA for the CDR3: TGTGCCACCACCCGATCCGCTACAGGGGGCGCATCTGGAAACACCATATATTTT. The chain combines TRBV7-9 with TRBJ1-3; TRBD1 aligns across 9 bases. The CDR3 extends over 18 amino acids. V shed 10 bases, J shed 1 base, and the junction held 17 bases outside the gene matches. The germline V gene has CDR1 SEHNR and CDR2 FQNEAQ (reference sequence).

The rearrangement joins TRBV6-5 to TRBJ2-1; TRBD1 aligns across 10 bases. Germline V gives CDR1 MNHEY, CDR2 SVGAGI. After removal of 5 bases from V and 7 bases from J, the junction contained 8 bases not matched to a gene. This CDR3 is built from 15 residues. The CDR3: CASSNYPGQGNEQFF. The CDR3 DNA reads as TGTGCCAGCAGTAACTACCCGGGACAGGGGAATGAGCAGTTCTTC.

V usage is TRBV27 and J usage is TRBJ1-1; weak D call: TRBD1 (6 bases). CDR3 length: 17 residues. Germline CDR1 and CDR2: MNHEY and SMNVEV (reference sequence). Trimming pared 5 bases from V and 3 bases from J, leaving 22 bases between. CDR3 loop: CASSPIPRTGRYTEAFF. The CDR3 DNA is TGTGCCAGCAGTCCTATCCCCCGTACAGGGCGATACACTGAAGCTTTCTTT.

This clone came up once. The chain has TRBV5-1 and TRBJ2-1; D is perhaps TRBD2 (6 bases). This CDR3 has 16 amino acids. V was trimmed by 2 bases and J by 1 base, leaving 13 bases between them. The germline CDR1 and CDR2 sequences are SGHRS and YFSETQ. The CDR3 coding sequence is TGCGCCAGCAGCTTCACGACGGGAGTTTCCTACAATGAGCAGTTCTTC. It codes for CASSFTTGVSYNEQFF.

In its sample, this clone was seen once. This sequence joins TRBV28 and TRBJ2-1; tentative D call: TRBD2 (5 bases). In germline, CDR1 is MDHEN, CDR2 SYDVKM. The CDR3 totals 17 residues. The ends were cut back, 3 bases at V and 2 bases at J, with 17 bases in the middle. The CDR3 here is CASSFPRETAAYNEQFF. In DNA, the CDR3 is TGTGCCAGCAGTTTCCCGAGGGAAACTGCTGCCTACAATGAGCAGTTCTTC.

V usage is TRBV6-5 and J usage is TRBJ2-7; 7 positions match TRBD1. V dropped 7 bases and J dropped 0; count of bases not matched to a gene: 9. This CDR3 spans 15 amino acids. Per the germline V gene, CDR1 is MNHEY and CDR2 is SVGAGI. The chain's CDR3 is CASNGVDRISYEQYF. The CDR3 DNA reads as TGTGCCAGCAACGGGGTGGACAGGATCTCCTACGAGCAGTACTTC.

The chain is built from TRBV3-1 (or the pseudogene TRBV3-2) and TRBJ2-5; maybe TRBD2 (6 bases). The germline V and J ends were trimmed by 1 base and 3 bases, with 9 bases remaining between them. Germline CDR1 LGHDT, CDR2 YNNKEL (reference sequence). The CDR3 loop spans 14 amino acids. The CDR3 is CASSQAGVEETQYF. The CDR3 DNA is TGTGCCAGCAGCCAAGCGGGAGTGGAAGAGACCCAGTACTTC.

This chain uses TRBV11-2 with TRBJ2-1, with TRBD2 matching 11 bases. The CDR3 totals 16 residues. J gave up 9 bases and V 4 bases, and 11 bases lay outside the gene matches. CDR1 is SGHAT, CDR2 FQNNGV, per germline. The CDR3 loop reads CASSSGRLAGIGEQFF. The CDR3 nucleotides read TGTGCCAGCAGCTCCGGCCGACTAGCGGGAATAGGTGAGCAGTTCTTC.

This chain uses TRBV4-3 with TRBJ1-1, with unresolved D. The CDR3 spans 13 residues. The V and J ends lost 0 bases and 8 bases respectively, with 10 bases between them. CDR1 is LGHNA, CDR2 YSLEER, per germline. The DNA for the CDR3 is TGCGCCAGCAGCCAAGATCGGGGATCGGAAGCTTTCTTT. Its translation is CASSQDRGSEAFF.

The CDR3 here is CASSRGQGYNSPLHF. In DNA form, the CDR3 reads TGTGCCAGCAGTCGAGGACAGGGCTATAATTCACCCCTCCACTTT. The J gene is TRBJ1-6, the V gene TRBV3-1 (or the pseudogene TRBV3-2); 8 bases align to TRBD1. Germline values: CDR1 LGHDT, CDR2 YNNKEL (reference sequence). V dropped 6 bases and J dropped 3; count of bases not matched to a gene: 4. This CDR3 spans 15 amino acids.

This clone was observed a few times. The chain uses TRBV5-1 and TRBJ2-7; 8 nucleotides align to TRBD1. V was clipped by 3 bases and J by 2 bases; unmatched bases: 7. Germline V lookup: CDR1 SGHRS, CDR2 YFSETQ. This CDR3 has 15 residues. The CDR3 DNA follows: TGCGCCAGCAGCTCTGGACAGGGATTAACCTACGAGCAGTACTTC. As protein: CASSSGQGLTYEQYF.

V usage is TRBV19 and J usage is TRBJ1-5; D is perhaps TRBD1 (6 bases). CDR3 length: 15 amino acids. Germline lookup yields CDR1 LNHDA and CDR2 SQIVND (reference sequence). V was pared by 4 bases and J by 2 bases, with 12 bases between. The CDR3 reads CASSTQGRGNQPQHF. CDR3 nucleotides: TGTGCCAGTAGTACACAGGGTAGGGGCAATCAGCCCCAGCATTTT.

This chain uses TRBV30 with TRBJ2-7; 7 bases match TRBD1. V dropped 1 base and J dropped 0; count of bases not matched to a gene: 6. From germline, CDR1 is GTSNPN and CDR2 SVGIG (reference sequence). CDR3 length equals 15 residues. The CDR3 bases are TGTGCCTGGAGTGCGGGACAGACGTACTCCTACGAGCAGTACTTC. It codes for CAWSAGQTYSYEQYF. Combining the CDR3 with reference TRBV30 and TRBJ2-7 gives the whole variable domain SQTIHQWPATLVQPVGSPLSLECTVEGTSNPNLYWYRQAAGRGLQLLFYSVGIGQISSEVPQNLSASRPQDRQFILSSKKLLLSDSGFYLCAWSAGQTYSYEQYFGPGTRLTVT.

DNA of the CDR3: TGTGCCAGCAGCCGGTCGGGACAGGGACGTTTTGGGGCCAACGTCCTGACTTTC. The encoded protein is CASSRSGQGRFGANVLTF. This rearrangement joins TRBV14 to TRBJ2-6; 9 nucleotides match TRBD1. The CDR3 runs 18 residues. The J segment lost 3 bases and the V segment lost 4 bases, leaving 10 bases of the junction unmatched. Germline V gene sequence: CDR1 SGHDN, CDR2 FVKESK. The full variable domain, its missing parts supplied by reference TRBV14 and TRBJ2-6, is EAGVTQFPSHSVIEKGQTVTLRCDPISGHDNLYWYRRVMGKEIKFLLHFVKESKQDESGMPNNRFLAERTGGTYSTLKVQPAELEDSGVYFCASSRSGQGRFGANVLTFGAGSRLTVL.

This chain uses TRBV7-9 with TRBJ1-2, with no clear D. The germline gives CDR1 SEHNR, CDR2 FQNEAQ (reference sequence). There are 13 residues in the CDR3. Between the trimmed V and J ends, which lost 5 bases and 2 bases, there was a span of 9 bases. The CDR3 DNA is TGTGCCAGCAGCCGCGAATGGAACTATGGCTACACCTTC. Residues: CASSREWNYGYTF.

The chain employs TRBV6-5 and TRBJ1-2; D remains unclear. Germline CDR1 MNHEY, CDR2 SVGAGI. The CDR3 consists of 12 residues. The V and J ends lost 6 bases and 7 bases respectively, with 12 bases between them. CDR3 loop: CASSRDGLGYTF. The CDR3 bases are TGTGCCAGCAGCAGAGACGGACTTGGCTACACCTTC.

This clone was observed a single time. Other DNA sequences in this specimen translate into the identical CDR3. The chain recombines TRBV18 with TRBJ2-1, with 9 bases identical to TRBD1. CDR1 and CDR2 from the germline V gene are KGHSH and LQKENI. V trimming: 3 bases; J trimming: 5 bases; junction bases outside the gene matches: 2. The CDR3 length is 14 residues. In nucleotides, the CDR3 is TGTGCCAGCTCACCCCGGACAGGGGACAATGAGCAGTTCTTC. Residues: CASSPRTGDNEQFF.

V and J are TRBV4-3 and TRBJ1-4, with 7 bases that match TRBD1. Trimming removed 1 base from V and 8 bases from J; junction bases left unmatched: 7. From germline, CDR1 is LGHNA and CDR2 YSLEER. The CDR3 covers 15 residues. DNA of the CDR3: TGCGCCAGCAGCCAAGCCGACAGGGTGGAGGAAAAACTGTTTTTT. Its protein product is CASSQADRVEEKLFF.

V usage is TRBV25-1 and J usage is TRBJ2-7; 7 nucleotides line up with TRBD2. Germline V gene sequence: CDR1 MGHDK, CDR2 SYGVNS. Losses at the gene ends were 3 bases for V and 0 bases for J; bases not matched to a gene: 5. This CDR3 has 15 amino acids. CDR3 loop: CASSEGGFPSYEQYF. The CDR3 DNA sequence: TGTGCCAGCAGTGAGGGAGGGTTCCCCTCCTACGAGCAGTACTTC.

This rearrangement joins TRBV7-9 to TRBJ2-1; D is ambiguous. V gave up 2 bases and J gave up 4 bases, with 3 bases separating them. Germline CDR1 is SEHNR and CDR2 is FQNEAQ (reference sequence). The length of the CDR3 is 12 residues. CDR3 coding DNA: TGTGCCAGCAGCTTACAGTACAATGAGCAGTTCTTC. Translated, it gives CASSLQYNEQFF.

This clone has only a few counts. The genes are TRBV28 and TRBJ2-7, with TRBD1 identical over 7 bases. This CDR3 region has 12 residues. The V gene end was trimmed by 9 bases and the J gene end by 3 bases; junction bases not matched to a gene: 5. Germline V lookup: CDR1 MDHEN, CDR2 SYDVKM. As DNA, the CDR3 is TGTGCCAGTCTGGGACAGTACTACGAGCAGTACTTC. The encoded protein is CASLGQYYEQYF. Variable domain in full (rest from reference TRBV28 and TRBJ2-7): DVKVTQSSRYLVKRTGEKVFLECVQDMDHENMFWYRQDPGLGLRLIYFSYDVKMKEKGDIPEGYSVSREKKERFSLILESASTNQTSMYLCASLGQYYEQYFGPGTRLTVT.

The chain recombines TRBV23-1 with TRBJ1-2, with D perhaps matching TRBD1 (6 bases). TRBV23-1 is sorted into the ORF group, with uncertain function. The CDR3 contains 17 residues. Trimming removed 0 bases from V and 6 bases from J, with 20 bases in between. CDR3 bases: TGCGCCAGCAGTCAATCGAGTTGGTTGGCACAGGGTGATGGCTACACCTTC. Translating gives CASSQSSWLAQGDGYTF.

This sequence joins TRBV6-2 or TRBV6-3 and TRBJ1-1; D is ambiguous. The germline V gene has CDR1 MNHEY and CDR2 SVGEGT. This CDR3 contains 12 residues. V was cut by 3 bases and J by 10 bases, with 12 bases left in between. For the CDR3, the DNA is TGTGCCAGCAGTTATACCTGGGAGGGAGCTTTCTTT. Protein sequence: CASSYTWEGAFF.

This clone appeared a single time. The rearrangement links TRBV6-2 or TRBV6-3 to TRBJ2-1; D is possibly TRBD1 (6 bases). This CDR3 has 14 residues. Trimming stripped 5 bases from V and 3 bases from J, with 11 bases between. Germline values: CDR1 MNHEY, CDR2 SVGEGT. Here the CDR3 DNA reads TGTGCCAGCAGTAACCCGGGACACTACAATGAGCAGTTCTTC. Its translation is CASSNPGHYNEQFF.

The rearrangement uses TRBV29-1 and TRBJ2-5, with 9 bases identical to TRBD1. CDR3 size: 15 residues. Trimming cost V 2 bases and J 4 bases; bases outside gene matches: 8. Germline V gives CDR1 SQVTM, CDR2 ANQGSEA. CDR3 amino acids: CSVEPGTGFSETQYF. For the CDR3, the DNA is TGCAGCGTTGAACCCGGGACAGGGTTTTCAGAGACCCAGTACTTC.

For the CDR3, the DNA is TGTGCCATCAGTAATCCGCCGGGACTAGCGGGAGATACGCAGTATTTT. This gives the protein CAISNPPGLAGDTQYF. The chain has TRBV10-3 and TRBJ2-3; 12 nucleotides agree with TRBD2. Germline-derived CDR1 and CDR2 are ENHRY and SYGVKD. CDR3 length: 16 amino acids. J gave up 5 bases and V 5 bases, and 8 bases lay outside the gene matches.

The rearrangement uses TRBV28 and TRBJ2-7; TRBD2 agrees at 8 bases. Looked up from germline, CDR1 is MDHEN and CDR2 is SYDVKM. The J segment lost 2 bases and the V segment lost 7 bases, leaving 13 bases of the junction unmatched. This CDR3 region has 16 residues. CDR3 protein: CASTPFNTAGAYEQYF. CDR3 nucleotide sequence: TGTGCCAGCACCCCTTTCAACACAGCGGGAGCCTACGAGCAGTACTTC.